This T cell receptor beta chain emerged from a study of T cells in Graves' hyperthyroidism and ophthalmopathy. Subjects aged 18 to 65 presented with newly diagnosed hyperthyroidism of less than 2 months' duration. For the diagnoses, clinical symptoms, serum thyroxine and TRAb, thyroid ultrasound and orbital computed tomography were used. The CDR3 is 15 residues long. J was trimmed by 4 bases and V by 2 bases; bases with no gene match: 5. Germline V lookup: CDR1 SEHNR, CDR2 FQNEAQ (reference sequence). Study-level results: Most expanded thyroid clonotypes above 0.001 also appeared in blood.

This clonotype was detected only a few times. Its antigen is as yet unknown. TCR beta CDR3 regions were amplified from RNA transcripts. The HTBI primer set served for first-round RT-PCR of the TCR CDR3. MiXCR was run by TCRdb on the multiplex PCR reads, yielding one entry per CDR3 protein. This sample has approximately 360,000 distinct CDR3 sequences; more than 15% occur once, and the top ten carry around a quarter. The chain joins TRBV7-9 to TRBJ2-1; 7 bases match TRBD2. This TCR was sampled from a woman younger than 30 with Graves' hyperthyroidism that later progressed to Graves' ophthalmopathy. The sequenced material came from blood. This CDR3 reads CASSLSGAGYNEQFF. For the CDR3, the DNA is TGTGCCAGCAGCTTAAGCGGGGCCGGGTACAATGAGCAGTTCTTC.